The rows below give T cell receptor beta chains drawn from one sample of a study of Ad26.COV2.S vaccination and SARS-CoV-2 variants. Here immunoSEQ multiplex PCR was the method, and the copy in TCRdb shows in-frame clones only, minus some. This sample has approximately 400,000 clones; about 91% occur once, and the top ten carry about 3.8%. Sequencing was performed on peripheral blood, taken after recovery from COVID-19. These receptors were collected from a human donor who had recovered from COVID-19. CDR3s include the opening cysteine and the closing phenylalanine or tryptophan. D genes are given only for firm matches.

CASRPLTGGTYNSPLHF,TGTGCCAGCCGTCCCCTCACAGGGGGAACCTATAATTCACCCCTCCACTTT,TRBV25-1,TRBD1,TRBJ1-6
CASSLDFQETQYF,TGTGCCAGCAGCTTGGACTTTCAAGAGACCCAGTACTTC,TRBV13,-,TRBJ2-5
CASSLGGMDTEAFF,TGCGCCAGCAGCTTAGGGGGAATGGACACTGAAGCTTTCTTT,TRBV5-1,-,TRBJ1-1
CASSGPFYRGLNEKLFF,TGTGCCAGCAGTGGCCCGTTTTACAGGGGGCTAAACGAAAAACTGTTTTTT,TRBV2,TRBD1,TRBJ1-4
CSVAGQGDTINEQYF,TGCAGCGTTGCGGGACAGGGGGATACGATAAACGAGCAGTACTTC,TRBV29-1,TRBD1,TRBJ2-7
CASSRRGIRTDTQYF,TGTGCCAGCAGCCGGAGAGGGATTCGCACAGATACGCAGTATTTT,TRBV11-2,-,TRBJ2-3
CSASIAGGQETQYF,TGCAGTGCTAGTATCGCAGGGGGGCAAGAGACCCAGTACTTC,TRBV20-1,-,TRBJ2-5
CASSVGWSPSGGRETQYF,TGTGCCAGCAGCGTAGGTTGGTCCCCTAGCGGGGGAAGGGAGACCCAGTACTTC,TRBV9,TRBD2,TRBJ2-5
CASSSWDRGSYEQYF,TGTGCCAGCAGCTCCTGGGACAGGGGGTCCTACGAGCAGTACTTC,TRBV7-9,TRBD1,TRBJ2-7
CASSPRDRVRSNQPQHF,TGTGCCAGCAGTCCCCGGGACAGGGTTAGGAGCAATCAGCCCCAGCATTTT,TRBV27,TRBD1,TRBJ1-5
CASSPYSQANYGYTF,TGTGCCAGTAGCCCCTATTCGCAAGCTAACTATGGCTACACCTTC,TRBV19,-,TRBJ1-2
CASGASGGAGGETQYF,TGTGCCAGCGGTGCTAGCGGGGGGGCCGGGGGAGAGACCCAGTACTTC,TRBV7-2,TRBD2,TRBJ2-5
CASSPSFRVGYTF,TGTGCCAGCAGCCCGTCGTTCAGGGTTGGCTACACCTTC,TRBV11-2,-,TRBJ1-2
CASSQKTGTEAFF,TGCGCCAGCAGCCAGAAGACAGGCACTGAAGCTTTCTTT,TRBV4-1,-,TRBJ1-1
CASSVGTGLAGETQYF,TGTGCCAGCAGCGTAGGGACGGGACTAGCCGGGGAGACCCAGTACTTC,TRBV9,TRBD2,TRBJ2-5